Listed below are T cell receptor beta chains from one sample, sequenced in a study of cytomegalovirus exposure and HLA in healthy donors. Profiling relied on immunoSEQ multiplex PCR, and the TCRdb table lists in-frame clones only, not all of them. The sample holds about 130,000 clones; approximately 63% are singletons and the top ten take 2.1%. The sequencing sample was made of PBMCs. These receptors were collected from an older woman in good health and CMV-seropositive. Each CDR3 is given with its conserved first and last residue. Fields, in order: J gene, V gene, clone size, D gene, CDR3 DNA, CDR3 protein. A D gene is named only where the DNA matches it firmly. Clone size is stated in some rows and not others, as once, few, many or a class when expanded.

J gene: TRBJ1-2; V gene: TRBV4-1; clone size: few; D gene: TRBD1; CDR3 DNA: TGCGCCAGCAGCCCCCTTCCGGGACAGGTTAACTATGGCTACACCTTC; CDR3 protein: CASSPLPGQVNYGYTF
J gene: TRBJ2-1; V gene: TRBV5-1; clone size: once; D gene: -; CDR3 DNA: TGCGCCAGCAGCTTGGGGTCGGGACTCTACAATGAGCAGTTCTTC; CDR3 protein: CASSLGSGLYNEQFF
J gene: TRBJ1-5; V gene: TRBV19; clone size: -; D gene: -; CDR3 DNA: TGTGCCAGTAGTATTTTGACAGGTTTTTCGCCCCAGCATTTT; CDR3 protein: CASSILTGFSPQHF
J gene: TRBJ2-1; V gene: TRBV10-3; clone size: -; D gene: TRBD1; CDR3 DNA: TGTGCCATCAGTGAGGGACAGGGGTATGAGCAGTTCTTC; CDR3 protein: CAISEGQGYEQFF
J gene: TRBJ2-3; V gene: TRBV25-1; clone size: -; D gene: -; CDR3 DNA: TGTGCCAGCAGTGAAAATGGTGGGGGCCTACCAGATACGCAGTATTTT; CDR3 protein: CASSENGGGLPDTQYF
J gene: TRBJ1-2; V gene: TRBV14; clone size: few; D gene: -; CDR3 DNA: TGTGCCAGCAGCCAAGACAGGGGCCGGTATGGCTACACCTTC; CDR3 protein: CASSQDRGRYGYTF
J gene: TRBJ1-5; V gene: TRBV28; clone size: few; D gene: TRBD1; CDR3 DNA: TGTGCCAGCAGGATCCCCGGACAGGGCAATCAGCCCCAGCATTTT; CDR3 protein: CASRIPGQGNQPQHF
J gene: TRBJ2-1; V gene: TRBV28; clone size: once; D gene: TRBD2; CDR3 DNA: TGTGCCAGCAGGGCGGGACTAGCTAGCAATGAGCAGTTCTTC; CDR3 protein: CASRAGLASNEQFF
J gene: TRBJ2-7; V gene: TRBV7-9; clone size: -; D gene: -; CDR3 DNA: TGTGCCAGCACCCCTTGGCGGGATATTTCCTACGAGCAGTACTTC; CDR3 protein: CASTPWRDISYEQYF
J gene: TRBJ2-1; V gene: TRBV27; clone size: -; D gene: TRBD2; CDR3 DNA: TGTGCCATCAAACCCGGGACTAGCGGGACGGTTGAGCAGTTCTTC; CDR3 protein: CAIKPGTSGTVEQFF
J gene: TRBJ1-5; V gene: TRBV18; clone size: -; D gene: -; CDR3 DNA: TGTGCCAGCTCAGAACAGATCAATCAGCCCCAGCATTTT; CDR3 protein: CASSEQINQPQHF
J gene: TRBJ2-6; V gene: TRBV5-6; clone size: few; D gene: TRBD1; CDR3 DNA: TGTGCCAGCAGCTCAACAGGGGGAGGAGGGGCCAACGTCCTGACTTTC; CDR3 protein: CASSSTGGGGANVLTF
J gene: TRBJ2-1; V gene: TRBV5-1; clone size: few; D gene: -; CDR3 DNA: TGCGCCAGCAGCAGGGGACTTGGCACCTACAATGAGCAGTTCTTC; CDR3 protein: CASSRGLGTYNEQFF
J gene: TRBJ2-3; V gene: TRBV7-8; clone size: -; D gene: TRBD1; CDR3 DNA: TGTGCCAGCAGCTCCGACAGGGTCGCAGATACGCAGTATTTT; CDR3 protein: CASSSDRVADTQYF
J gene: TRBJ2-5; V gene: TRBV5-4; clone size: -; D gene: TRBD2; CDR3 DNA: TGTGCCAGCAGTATTGAGCGGGAGTGGGAGACCCAGTACTTC; CDR3 protein: CASSIEREWETQYF
J gene: TRBJ2-1; V gene: TRBV18; clone size: -; D gene: TRBD2; CDR3 DNA: TGTGCCAGCTCACCACAAGGCGGGAGGAGGGATTGGTTCTTC; CDR3 protein: CASSPQGGRRDWFF
J gene: TRBJ1-3; V gene: TRBV9; clone size: few; D gene: -; CDR3 DNA: TGTGCCAGCAGCGTAGCCGACAGAATCTTCTCTGGAAACACCATATATTTT; CDR3 protein: CASSVADRIFSGNTIYF
J gene: TRBJ2-7; V gene: TRBV7-9; clone size: few; D gene: -; CDR3 DNA: TGTGCCAGCACCCGGGACTCCCCCTACGAGCAGTACTTC; CDR3 protein: CASTRDSPYEQYF
J gene: TRBJ1-1; V gene: TRBV2; clone size: few; D gene: -; CDR3 DNA: TGTGCCAGCAGAGACAGGTTGATCAACACTGAAGCTTTCTTT; CDR3 protein: CASRDRLINTEAFF
J gene: TRBJ2-2; V gene: TRBV4-1; clone size: -; D gene: -; CDR3 DNA: TGCGCCAGCAGCCAAGGAGTCGCGAACACCGGGGAGCTGTTTTTT; CDR3 protein: CASSQGVANTGELFF
J gene: TRBJ1-1; V gene: TRBV6-6; clone size: few; D gene: -; CDR3 DNA: TGTGCCAGCAGCAAACATGAGGGGGTCACTGAAGCTTTCTTT; CDR3 protein: CASSKHEGVTEAFF
J gene: TRBJ2-5; V gene: TRBV5-6; clone size: -; D gene: TRBD2; CDR3 DNA: TGTGCCAGCAGCTTGGGGGGACTAAAGTACCAAGAGACCCAGTACTTC; CDR3 protein: CASSLGGLKYQETQYF
J gene: TRBJ1-6; V gene: TRBV2; clone size: -; D gene: TRBD1; CDR3 DNA: TGTGCCAGCAGGGAGACAGGGGGTCGGTCACCCCTCCACTTT; CDR3 protein: CASRETGGRSPLHF
J gene: TRBJ2-5; V gene: TRBV5-1; clone size: few; D gene: TRBD2; CDR3 DNA: TGCGCCAGCAGCCCGACTAGCGGGAAAGGAGAGACCCAGTACTTC; CDR3 protein: CASSPTSGKGETQYF
J gene: TRBJ1-6; V gene: TRBV5-6; clone size: -; D gene: TRBD1; CDR3 DNA: TGTGCCAGCAGCGGACACCAGGGGGCGCAGTCACCCCTCCACTTT; CDR3 protein: CASSGHQGAQSPLHF
J gene: TRBJ2-3; V gene: TRBV6-5; clone size: -; D gene: -; CDR3 DNA: TGTGCCAGCAGTCGGGGACTTACAGATACGCAGTATTTT; CDR3 protein: CASSRGLTDTQYF
J gene: TRBJ1-1; V gene: TRBV5-1; clone size: -; D gene: -; CDR3 DNA: TGCGCCAGCAGCCGAAGAGGCGCCCGCTTGAACACTGAAGCTTTCTTT; CDR3 protein: CASSRRGARLNTEAFF
J gene: TRBJ2-3; V gene: TRBV18; clone size: -; D gene: TRBD1; CDR3 DNA: TGTGCCAGCTCAACACAGGGGGCCGCAGATACGCAGTATTTT; CDR3 protein: CASSTQGAADTQYF
J gene: TRBJ2-3; V gene: TRBV5-8; clone size: once; D gene: TRBD2; CDR3 DNA: TGTGCCAGCAGGCAGAGGACTAGCGGAAACACAGATACGCAGTATTTT; CDR3 protein: CASRQRTSGNTDTQYF
J gene: TRBJ2-3; V gene: TRBV11-3; clone size: -; D gene: TRBD2; CDR3 DNA: TGTGCCAGCAGCTCTTCGGCTAGCGGGAGGGCCGGAGATACGCAGTATTTT; CDR3 protein: CASSSSASGRAGDTQYF
J gene: TRBJ2-7; V gene: TRBV18; clone size: -; D gene: TRBD1; CDR3 DNA: TGTGCCAGCTCACAAGGGGGCTTAGGGACCTACGAGCAGTACTTC; CDR3 protein: CASSQGGLGTYEQYF
J gene: TRBJ1-1; V gene: TRBV19; clone size: few; D gene: -; CDR3 DNA: TGTGCCAGTATGATCCCGGGGTTAAACACTGAAGCTTTCTTT; CDR3 protein: CASMIPGLNTEAFF
J gene: TRBJ2-5; V gene: TRBV5-4; clone size: -; D gene: TRBD2; CDR3 DNA: TGTGCCAGCAGCTCCAGCGGGAGAGGAGGAACTAGAGAGACCCAGTACTTC; CDR3 protein: CASSSSGRGGTRETQYF
J gene: TRBJ2-3; V gene: TRBV14; clone size: -; D gene: -; CDR3 DNA: TGTGCCAGCAGCCTAGATCTCAAGGGGACAGATACGCAGTATTTT; CDR3 protein: CASSLDLKGTDTQYF
J gene: TRBJ2-7; V gene: TRBV5-1; clone size: -; D gene: TRBD2; CDR3 DNA: TGCGCCAGCAGCTTGCTTCGGGCGGGGGGGTCCCTACTCTACGAGCAGTACTTC; CDR3 protein: CASSLLRAGGSLLYEQYF
J gene: TRBJ2-2; V gene: TRBV6-5; clone size: -; D gene: TRBD2; CDR3 DNA: TGTGCCAGCACCGTCACTAGCGGGCGCACCGGGGAGCTGTTTTTT; CDR3 protein: CASTVTSGRTGELFF
J gene: TRBJ2-3; V gene: TRBV19; clone size: -; D gene: TRBD1; CDR3 DNA: TGTGCCAGTAGTCAGACAGGGGGGAGGCGCACAGATACGCAGTATTTT; CDR3 protein: CASSQTGGRRTDTQYF
J gene: TRBJ2-3; V gene: TRBV9; clone size: few; D gene: TRBD2; CDR3 DNA: TGTGCCAGCAGCGTACAAGCGGGAGGTCGGAATACGCAGTATTTT; CDR3 protein: CASSVQAGGRNTQYF
J gene: TRBJ1-1; V gene: TRBV5-1; clone size: -; D gene: -; CDR3 DNA: TGCGCCAGCAGCTTGGCCGAGGCTGCAGGGGTGACTGAAGCTTTCTTT; CDR3 protein: CASSLAEAAGVTEAFF
J gene: TRBJ1-2; V gene: TRBV7-6; clone size: -; D gene: TRBD1; CDR3 DNA: TGTGCCAGCAGCTACGGACAGGCTTTTGGCTACACCTTC; CDR3 protein: CASSYGQAFGYTF
J gene: TRBJ1-1; V gene: TRBV19; clone size: -; D gene: -; CDR3 DNA: TGTGCCAGTAGTTTCATCGGGGTTAACACTGAAGCTTTCTTT; CDR3 protein: CASSFIGVNTEAFF
J gene: TRBJ2-1; V gene: TRBV10-3; clone size: -; D gene: TRBD2; CDR3 DNA: TGTGCCATCAGGGCTAGCGGGAGCAAGGATGAGCAGTTCTTC; CDR3 protein: CAIRASGSKDEQFF